Given below is one TCR beta chain in context. The authors sequenced TCR beta from blood CD8+ and CD4+ T cells. The CDR3 sequence is 14 residues long. Germline V gives CDR1 MGHRA, CDR2 YSYEKL. V lost 3 bases and J lost 15; bases outside the gene matches: 6. The sample originates from a study of CD8 T cells in Susac syndrome. With random hexamers, reverse transcription was performed on roughly 0.5 to 1 ug of RNA. TCRdb analysed the immunoSEQ multiplex PCR reads with MiXCR anew, one entry per CDR3 protein. The data hold hundreds of thousands of distinct CDR3 sequences, with around 95% observed a single time.

Input material: CD4+ T cells from PBMCs. This sequence joins TRBV4-1 and TRBJ2-3; 16 bases match TRBD2. The clonotype comes from a human donor with multiple sclerosis. The CDR3 DNA sequence: TGCGCCAGCAGCCAGGCGGGACTAGCGGGGGGGCGATATTTT. Its translation: CASSQAGLAGGRYF.